A single sample is the source of the 25 T cell receptor beta chains below, sequenced in a study of T cell changes during pregnancy in multiple sclerosis. Libraries were prepared by immunoSEQ multiplex PCR; TCRdb keeps only in-frame clonotypes and omits some of them. The sample has approximately 46,000 clones; 80% to 90% are singletons. The sample consisted of CD4+ T cells from peripheral blood mononuclear cells, taken after pregnancy. Receptors were obtained from a female donor with multiple sclerosis, enrolled in a pregnancy study.

The CDR3 region is CASSSAFGEKLFF. CDR3 sequence (DNA): TGTGCCAGCAGCTCAGCCTTCGGGGAAAAACTGTTTTTT. The chain is built from TRBV7-7 and TRBJ1-4; D call uncertain. The CDR3 has 13 residues. The germline gives CDR1 SSHAT, CDR2 FNYEAQ (reference sequence). The V gene lost 4 bases and the J gene lost 8 bases, with 11 bases spanning the gap.

The chain recombines TRBV2 with TRBJ2-7, with TRBD1 identical over 8 bases. The CDR3 runs 14 residues. The germline CDR1 and CDR2 sequences are SNHLY and FYNNEI. The V gene end was trimmed by 6 bases and the J gene end by 5 bases; junction bases not matched to a gene: 9. CDR3 loop: CASSDDGQGHEQYF. In DNA form, the CDR3 reads TGTGCCAGCAGCGACGATGGACAGGGCCACGAGCAGTACTTC.

The V call is TRBV4-1, the J call TRBJ1-2; D is perhaps TRBD1 (5 bases). Germline CDR1 reads MGHRA; CDR2 reads YSYEKL. This CDR3 has 12 amino acids. V was shortened by 4 bases and J by 14 bases, with 17 bases between the two germline ends. The CDR3 DNA is TGCGCCAGCAGCCTCCCCCCGAGACAGTGGACCTTC. Its protein is CASSLPPRQWTF.

This chain joins TRBV6-1 and TRBJ1-5, with a weak D call TRBD1 (5 bases). Per the germline V gene, CDR1 is MNHNS and CDR2 is SASEGT. The CDR3 consists of 15 residues. The V end lost 6 bases, the J end lost 6 bases, and 18 bases lay between the germline ends. The CDR3 DNA follows: TGTGCCAGCAGCGTCACGTGGGGGGGAAGTCAGCCCCAGCATTTT. Residues: CASSVTWGGSQPQHF.

The J gene is TRBJ1-4, the V gene TRBV19, with 8 nucleotides matching TRBD1. Looked up from germline, CDR1 is LNHDA and CDR2 is SQIVND (reference sequence). Unmatched junction bases numbered 4, after V lost 6 bases and J lost 7 bases. The CDR3 totals 13 residues. CDR3 nucleotide sequence: TGTGCCAGTAGGGACAGGGTGTTTGAAAAACTGTTTTTT. Its translation is CASRDRVFEKLFF. The variable domain in full, completed from reference TRBV19 and TRBJ1-4, reads DGGITQSPKYLFRKEGQNVTLSCEQNLNHDAMYWYRQDPGQGLRLIYYSQIVNDFQKGDIAEGYSVSREKKESFPLTVTSAQKNPTAFYLCASRDRVFEKLFFGSGTQLSVL.

There are a few counts of this clone. The CDR3 sequence is CASSIDPTAPPLNEQFF. The CDR3 bases are TGTGCCAGTAGTATAGATCCGACTGCTCCGCCCTTAAATGAGCAGTTCTTC. J is TRBJ2-1 and V is TRBV19; no clear D. The CDR3 has 17 amino acids. The germline V gene has CDR1 LNHDA and CDR2 SQIVND (reference sequence). V was cut by 0 bases and J by 7 bases, with 19 bases left in between.

There are a few counts of this clone. This CDR3 is CASSLASSRVANTGELFF. The CDR3 DNA follows: TGTGCCAGCAGCTTAGCGTCTAGCCGGGTCGCGAACACCGGGGAGCTGTTTTTT. This chain connects TRBV7-2 to TRBJ2-2; a possible D gene is TRBD2 (5 bases). Per germline, CDR1 SGHTA and CDR2 FQGNSA. Deletions cut 0 bases from V and 0 bases from J, with 14 bases between. The CDR3 consists of 18 residues.

The chain employs TRBV28 and TRBJ1-4, with TRBD1 as a possible D gene (5 bases). This CDR3 comprises 16 residues. V gave up 3 bases and J gave up 0 bases, with 11 bases separating them. CDR1 and CDR2 from the germline V gene are MDHEN and SYDVKM. The CDR3 here is CASSLGPLATNEKLFF. The CDR3 DNA reads TGTGCCAGCAGTTTGGGGCCCCTAGCAACTAATGAAAAACTGTTTTTT.

The rearrangement links TRBV6-5 to TRBJ2-7, with 7 bases that match TRBD1. The CDR3 is made up of 16 amino acids. V gave up 2 bases and J gave up 4 bases; unmatched junction bases: 11. Germline CDR1 MNHEY, CDR2 SVGAGI. CDR3 DNA: TGTGCCAGCAGTTACGGGCACGGGACAGATCTTTACGAGCAGTACTTC. Its translation is CASSYGHGTDLYEQYF.

CDR3 sequence: CASSGSNRGTYEQYF. CDR3 bases: TGCGCCAGCAGTGGGTCCAACAGGGGCACCTACGAGCAGTACTTC. The chain recombines TRBV10-2 with TRBJ2-7; 7 bases fit TRBD1. Germline CDR1 and CDR2: WSHSY and SAAADI. CDR3 length: 15 residues. Unmatched junction bases numbered 8, after V lost 4 bases and J lost 2 bases.

This chain joins TRBV18 and TRBJ1-2; TRBD1 matches at 11 bases. CDR1 is KGHSH, CDR2 LQKENI, per germline. The CDR3 has 16 amino acids. The junction had 6 bases not matched to a gene; V was cut back by 0 bases and J by 6 bases. For the CDR3, the DNA is TGTGCCAGCTCACCACCCTCCTGGACAGGGGGCAATGGCTACACCTTC. Translated: CASSPPSWTGGNGYTF. Combining the CDR3 with reference TRBV18 and TRBJ1-2 gives the whole variable domain NAGVMQNPRHLVRRRGQEARLRCSPMKGHSHVYWYRQLPEEGLKFMVYLQKENIIDESGMPKERFSAEFPKEGPSILRIQQVVRGDSAAYFCASSPPSWTGGNGYTFGSGTRLTVV.

The rearrangement uses TRBV4-1 and TRBJ2-7; perhaps TRBD2 as D (5 bases). Germline values: CDR1 MGHRA, CDR2 YSYEKL. This CDR3 comprises 15 residues. The V and J ends lost 2 bases and 2 bases respectively, with 13 bases between them. CDR3 coding DNA: TGCGCCAGCAGCCAACGGGTGGGAGATACCTACGAGCAGTACTTC. Translated: CASSQRVGDTYEQYF.

The chain is built from TRBV12-5 and TRBJ1-1; no clear D. CDR3 length: 11 residues. The V end lost 6 bases, the J end lost 5 bases, and 7 bases lay between the germline ends. The V gene's germline CDR1 is LGHNT and CDR2 FRNRAP. The CDR3: CASGHRTEAFF. The CDR3 DNA follows: TGTGCTAGTGGCCATCGGACTGAAGCTTTCTTT.

This chain links TRBV29-1 with TRBJ2-5, with D maybe TRBD2 (6 bases). Trimming shortened V by 7 bases and J by 2 bases, and 11 bases separated the two germline ends. The CDR3 runs 12 residues. In germline, CDR1 is SQVTM, CDR2 ANQGSEA. CDR3 protein: CSASEDQETQYF. The DNA for the CDR3 is TGCAGCGCTAGCGAGGATCAAGAGACCCAGTACTTC. Complete variable domain (other parts from reference TRBV29-1 and TRBJ2-5): SAVISQKPSRDICQRGTSLTIQCQVDSQVTMMFWYRQQPGQSLTLIATANQGSEATYESGFVIDKFPISRPNLTFSTLTVSNMSPEDSSIYLCSASEDQETQYFGPGTRLLVL.

The V and J genes are TRBV5-1 and TRBJ1-3; unclear D gene. Germline V gives CDR1 SGHRS, CDR2 YFSETQ. The CDR3 contains 15 residues. The V end lost 0 bases, the J end lost 3 bases, and 10 bases lay between the germline ends. CDR3 loop: CASSLDPVNGNTIYF. In DNA form, the CDR3 reads TGCGCCAGCAGCTTGGATCCTGTAAATGGAAACACCATATATTTT.

The genes are TRBV7-3 and TRBJ2-3; perhaps TRBD1 as D (5 bases). Germline V gives CDR1 SGHTA, CDR2 FQGTGA. The CDR3 is 15 amino acids. V was clipped by 5 bases and J by 2 bases, with 14 bases between them. For the CDR3, the DNA is TGTGCCAGCAGCATTCAAGGTGGGGCCACAGATACGCAGTATTTT. Translated, it gives CASSIQGGATDTQYF.

The rearrangement links TRBV5-4 to TRBJ2-5; a possible D gene is TRBD2 (6 bases). Trimming took 1 base from V and 2 from J, leaving 12 bases between them. Germline lookup yields CDR1 SGHNT and CDR2 YYREEE (reference sequence). The CDR3 consists of 15 residues. The CDR3 sequence is CASSLPTGEQETQYF. The CDR3 nucleotides are TGTGCCAGCAGCTTGCCCACGGGAGAGCAAGAGACCCAGTACTTC.

This chain links TRBV2 with TRBJ2-7, with a weak D call TRBD1 (5 bases). The length of the CDR3 is 14 residues. The germline gives CDR1 SNHLY, CDR2 FYNNEI. The germline V and J ends were trimmed by 7 bases and 1 base, with 14 bases remaining between them. CDR3: CASTQERTSYEQYF. The CDR3 DNA follows: TGTGCCAGCACCCAGGAAAGGACATCCTACGAGCAGTACTTC.

The chain recombines TRBV18 with TRBJ2-7; 8 positions match TRBD1. The V and J ends lost 3 bases and 1 base, in that order; junction bases with no gene match: 2. In germline, CDR1 is KGHSH, CDR2 LQKENI. This CDR3 contains 14 residues. The DNA of the CDR3 is TGTGCCAGCTCACCGGGACAGGAATCCTACGAGCAGTACTTC. Its protein is CASSPGQESYEQYF. Looking up the rest from reference TRBV18 and TRBJ2-7 gives the full variable domain: NAGVMQNPRHLVRRRGQEARLRCSPMKGHSHVYWYRQLPEEGLKFMVYLQKENIIDESGMPKERFSAEFPKEGPSILRIQQVVRGDSAAYFCASSPGQESYEQYFGPGTRLTVT.

This chain connects TRBV5-5 to TRBJ1-1, with 10 nucleotides matching TRBD1. V lost 1 base, J lost 5 bases, and 5 bases stayed unmatched. CDR1 is SGHKS, CDR2 YYEKEE, per germline (reference sequence). This CDR3 region has 15 residues. The CDR3 nucleotides are TGTGCCAGCAGCTTGATCGGGACAGGGGTGACTGAAGCTTTCTTT. The encoded protein is CASSLIGTGVTEAFF.

The chain links TRBV6-1 to TRBJ2-3; 7 nucleotides agree with TRBD1. The germline CDR1 and CDR2 sequences are MNHNS and SASEGT. The V segment lost 1 base and the J segment 1 base; nucleotides outside the gene matches: 2. The CDR3 extends over 15 amino acids. The CDR3 protein is CASSEEGAGTDTQYF. CDR3 nucleotides: TGTGCCAGCAGTGAAGAGGGGGCCGGCACAGATACGCAGTATTTT.

The chain joins TRBV21-1 to TRBJ1-1; no DNA check was done on the table's D call, TRBD1. TRBV21-1 is recorded as a pseudogene. This CDR3 region has 13 residues. The CDR3 DNA is TGTGCCAGACTTGCCAGGCCAAACACTGAAGCTTTCTTT. It encodes CARLARPNTEAFF.

V usage is TRBV5-1 and J usage is TRBJ1-2; 8 nucleotides line up with TRBD1. J was trimmed by 10 bases and V by 3 bases; bases with no gene match: 2. The CDR3 covers 11 residues. Germline CDR1 reads SGHRS; CDR2 reads YFSETQ. DNA of the CDR3: TGCGCCAGCAGCTCGGACAGGGTCTACACCTTC. Translated: CASSSDRVYTF.

This chain uses TRBV6-1 with TRBJ1-2; maybe TRBD1 (6 bases). CDR3 length equals 16 residues. Germline CDR1 MNHNS, CDR2 SASEGT. V lost 4 bases, J lost 5 bases, and 20 bases lay in between. The CDR3 loop reads CASSAAPGKQGYGYTF. The CDR3 DNA reads TGTGCCAGCAGTGCTGCCCCCGGGAAGCAGGGGTATGGCTACACCTTC.

The rearrangement uses TRBV12-1 and TRBJ1-1; the table's D gene call, TRBD1, was not cross checked with the DNA. TRBV12-1 is a pseudogene segment. The CDR3 has 16 residues. The DNA of the CDR3 is TGTGCCAGCAGCTTTGATTTCCCGACAGGGGTCACTGAAGCTTTCTTT. It yields the protein CASSFDFPTGVTEAFF.